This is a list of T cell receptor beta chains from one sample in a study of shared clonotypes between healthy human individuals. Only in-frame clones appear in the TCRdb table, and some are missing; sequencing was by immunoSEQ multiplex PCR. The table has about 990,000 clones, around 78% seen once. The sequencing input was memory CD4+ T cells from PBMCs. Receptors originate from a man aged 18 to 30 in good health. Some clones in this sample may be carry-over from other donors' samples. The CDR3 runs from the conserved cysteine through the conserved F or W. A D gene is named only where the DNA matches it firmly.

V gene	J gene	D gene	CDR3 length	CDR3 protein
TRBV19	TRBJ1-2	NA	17	CASSRRYPQPSNYGYTF
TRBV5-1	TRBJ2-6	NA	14	CASRPGSGANVLTF
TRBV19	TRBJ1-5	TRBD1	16	CASSNPGQGGNQPQHF
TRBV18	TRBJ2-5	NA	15	CASSPVGGPQETQYF
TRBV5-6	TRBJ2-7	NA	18	CASSRFSANGVVSYEQYF
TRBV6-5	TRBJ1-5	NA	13	CASSYSSNQPQHF
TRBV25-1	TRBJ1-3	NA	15	CASSEQGLSGNTIYF
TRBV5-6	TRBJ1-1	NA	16	CASTQIEMDRNTEAFF
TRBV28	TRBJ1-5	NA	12	CASSPRNQPQHF
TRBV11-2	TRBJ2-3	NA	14	CASAIVSVDSSPRF
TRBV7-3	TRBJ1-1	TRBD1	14	CASSVQGTNTEAFF
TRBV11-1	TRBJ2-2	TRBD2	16	CASRANSGLGTGELFF
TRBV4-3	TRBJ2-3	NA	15	CASSQSGSGTDTQYF
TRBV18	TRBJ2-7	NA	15	CASSPRVGTLYEQYF
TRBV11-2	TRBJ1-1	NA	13	CASSLVYRQEAFF
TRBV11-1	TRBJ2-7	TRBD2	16	CASSSGTSGLAYEQYF
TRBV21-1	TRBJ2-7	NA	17	CASSKGRLAGGSYEQYF
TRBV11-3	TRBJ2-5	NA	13	CASSSRLGETQYF
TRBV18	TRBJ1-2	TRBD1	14	CASSPTGRAGGYTF
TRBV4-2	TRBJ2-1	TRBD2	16	CASSQETSGTRNEQFF
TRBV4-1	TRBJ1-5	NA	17	CASSQAGQAYSNQPQHF
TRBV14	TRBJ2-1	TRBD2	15	CASSQVTAGGNEQFF
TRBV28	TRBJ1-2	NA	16	CASSSPMSQGVGGYTF
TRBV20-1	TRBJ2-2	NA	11	CSAHGQSKLFF
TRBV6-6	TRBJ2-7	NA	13	CASSYWGLYEQYF
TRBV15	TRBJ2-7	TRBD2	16	CATSMLAGGGSYEQYF
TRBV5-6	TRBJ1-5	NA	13	CASSLKGGQPQHF
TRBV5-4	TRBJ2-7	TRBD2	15	CASSLSLAGVSEQYF
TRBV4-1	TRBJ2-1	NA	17	CASSQDPRGSSYNEQFF
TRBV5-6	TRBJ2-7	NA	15	CASSLGLGSSYEQYF
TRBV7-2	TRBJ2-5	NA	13	CASSNEAGETQYF
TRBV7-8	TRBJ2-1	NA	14	CASSVEGLPSEQFF
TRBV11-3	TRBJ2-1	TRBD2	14	CASSLLAGGTEQFF
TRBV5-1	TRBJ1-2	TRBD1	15	CASSGGTGSAYGYTF
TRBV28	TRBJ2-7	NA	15	CASSLFGGRRYEQYF
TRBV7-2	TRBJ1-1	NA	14	CASSLDWQAVSAFF
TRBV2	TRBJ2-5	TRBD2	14	CASSEVGLGETQYF
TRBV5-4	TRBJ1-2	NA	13	CASSLDGTSARTF
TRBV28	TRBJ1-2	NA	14	CASSSRDGGYGYTF
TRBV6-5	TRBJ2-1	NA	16	CASSYGLGPGGVEQFF
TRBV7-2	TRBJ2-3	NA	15	CASSPPEKAFNTQYF
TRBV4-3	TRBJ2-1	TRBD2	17	CASSPGTGGFWDNEQFF
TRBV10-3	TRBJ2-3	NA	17	CAISGPKGVRGTDTQYF
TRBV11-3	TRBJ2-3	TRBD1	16	CASSPGDRGRTDTQYF
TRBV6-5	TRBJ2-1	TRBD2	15	CASSPIAGFYNEQFF
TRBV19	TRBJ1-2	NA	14	CASSIPGAGYGYTF
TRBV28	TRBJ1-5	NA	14	CASSFRQRGQPQHF
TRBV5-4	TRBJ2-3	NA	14	CASSFVSSTDTQYF
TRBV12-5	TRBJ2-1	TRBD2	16	CASGFGRLAGDNEQFF
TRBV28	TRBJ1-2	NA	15	CASSYLIRENYGYTF
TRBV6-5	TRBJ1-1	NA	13	CASSPDGNTEAFF
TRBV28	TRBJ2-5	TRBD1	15	CASRYGTGGEETQYF
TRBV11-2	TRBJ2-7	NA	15	CASSWGPTDPYEQYF
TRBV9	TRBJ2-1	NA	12	CASSVDSGEQFF
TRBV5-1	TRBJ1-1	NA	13	CASSLIGRTEAFF
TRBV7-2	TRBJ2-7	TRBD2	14	CASSRTSGDYEQYF
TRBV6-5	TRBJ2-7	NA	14	CASSYSPNSYEQYF
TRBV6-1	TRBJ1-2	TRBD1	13	CASTWDRGYGYTF
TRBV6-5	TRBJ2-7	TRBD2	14	CASSGTSGAYEQYF
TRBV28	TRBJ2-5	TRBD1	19	CASNEPPGTAHHSQETQYF